This TCR beta chain originates from a study of cytomegalovirus exposure and HLA in healthy donors. The CDR3 loop spans 13 amino acids. V dropped 8 bases and J dropped 4; count of bases not matched to a gene: 4. Germline CDR1 reads MNHEY; CDR2 reads SMNVEV (reference sequence). TCRdb keeps only in-frame clones here, not all; method: immunoSEQ multiplex PCR. The top ten hold just over 8.5% of the sample, which has under 150,000 clones, around 84% seen once. The TCR sequence derives from a man aged 18 to 29 in good health and CMV-seropositive. The V call is TRBV27, the J call TRBJ2-7; 11 positions match TRBD2. Material for sequencing was PBMCs. CDR3 in amino acids: CASRLAGRYEQYF. Written as DNA, the CDR3 is TGTGCCAGCCGACTAGCGGGACGATACGAGCAGTACTTC.